These 32 T cell receptor beta chains came from one sample sequenced in a study of technical replicates of blood from four donors. TCRdb's copy holds only in-frame clones and misses some; the assay was immunoSEQ multiplex PCR. The sample records around 90,000 clones, roughly 94% being singletons. The sample was T cells isolated from PBMCs. The receptor set was obtained from a human donor in good health.

The chain recombines TRBV2 with TRBJ2-3; 14 bases line up with TRBD2. CDR1 SNHLY and CDR2 FYNNEI come from the germline V gene. The CDR3 has 19 amino acids. V gave up 8 bases and J gave up 1 base; unmatched junction bases: 14. The chain's CDR3 is CASRTSGGPYRTRTDTQYF. The CDR3 DNA reads TGTGCCAGCCGGACTAGCGGGGGGCCTTACCGGACCCGCACAGATACGCAGTATTTT.

The chain recombines TRBV5-1 with TRBJ2-5, with 10 positions matching TRBD1. From germline, CDR1 is SGHRS and CDR2 YFSETQ. This CDR3 contains 17 residues. J was trimmed by 4 bases and V by 3 bases; bases with no gene match: 12. The CDR3 region has the DNA TGCGCCAGCAGCTGGGGGGGACAGGGGATGATCGGAGAGACCCAGTACTTC. It encodes CASSWGGQGMIGETQYF.

This chain links TRBV7-9 with TRBJ2-3; the D gene is possibly TRBD1 (5 bases). CDR3 length equals 14 residues. CDR1 and CDR2 from the germline V gene are SEHNR and FQNEAQ (reference sequence). Between the trimmed V and J ends, which lost 3 bases and 0 bases, there was a span of 7 bases. The CDR3 nucleotides are TGTGCCAGCAGCTTCAGGGTTAGCACAGATACGCAGTATTTT. It specifies CASSFRVSTDTQYF.

The chain links TRBV19 to TRBJ1-3; D may be TRBD1 (5 bases). The germline V gene encodes CDR1 LNHDA and CDR2 SQIVND (reference sequence). The CDR3 consists of 15 residues. The germline V and J ends were trimmed by 7 bases and 0 bases, with 13 bases remaining between them. The CDR3 DNA reads as TGTGCCAGTACCATGACAGATAACTCTGGAAACACCATATATTTT. Translated, it gives CASTMTDNSGNTIYF. The full variable domain, in which reference TRBV19 and TRBJ1-3 provide the parts outside the CDR3, is DGGITQSPKYLFRKEGQNVTLSCEQNLNHDAMYWYRQDPGQGLRLIYYSQIVNDFQKGDIAEGYSVSREKKESFPLTVTSAQKNPTAFYLCASTMTDNSGNTIYFGEGSWLTVV.

The CDR3 coding sequence is TGTGCCAGCTTCAAGGGGCCAAGCAATCAGCCCCAGCATTTT. Amino acid sequence: CASFKGPSNQPQHF. The chain links TRBV6-1 to TRBJ1-5; D might be TRBD1 (5 bases). This CDR3 comprises 14 residues. In germline, CDR1 is MNHNS, CDR2 SASEGT. Trimming shortened V by 8 bases and J by 1 base, and 12 bases separated the two germline ends.

The chain employs TRBV21-1 and TRBJ2-7; TRBD1 is taken as the D call from the table, unchecked against the DNA. TRBV21-1 is labeled a pseudogene. The CDR3 sequence is 16 residues long. The CDR3, as DNA: TGTGCCAGCAGCTCACTTAGACAGGCGTTCTCCTACGAGCAGTACTTC. Translated: CASSSLRQAFSYEQYF.

The chain recombines TRBV11-2 with TRBJ1-2, with no clear D. The CDR3 runs 17 residues. Per germline, CDR1 SGHAT and CDR2 FQNNGV. The ends were cut back, 4 bases at V and 3 bases at J, with 21 bases in the middle. The CDR3 sequence: CASSSLRLKASYYGYTF. The CDR3 DNA sequence: TGTGCCAGCAGCTCACTTAGACTCAAGGCGTCATACTATGGCTACACCTTC. Supplemented by reference TRBV11-2 and TRBJ1-2, the full variable domain reads EAGVAQSPRYKIIEKRQSVAFWCNPISGHATLYWYQQILGQGPKLLIQFQNNGVVDDSQLPKDRFSAERLKGVDSTLKIQPAKLEDSAVYLCASSSLRLKASYYGYTFGSGTRLTVV.

The chain carries TRBV18 and TRBJ2-1, with a possible D match to TRBD1 (6 bases). V was shortened by 1 base and J by 3 bases, with 13 bases between the two germline ends. Germline loops: CDR1 KGHSH, CDR2 LQKENI. The CDR3 consists of 16 residues. CDR3 DNA: TGTGCCAGCTCACCACAGTCCGGGACACTCTACAATGAGCAGTTCTTC. It yields the protein CASSPQSGTLYNEQFF.

The chain couples TRBV13 to TRBJ2-6; 7 bases agree with TRBD1. The CDR3 is 15 amino acids. The junction had 1 base not matched to a gene; V was cut back by 5 bases and J by 0 bases. CDR1 and CDR2 from the germline V gene are PRHDT and FYEKMQ (reference sequence). The CDR3 bases are TGTGCCAGCAGCGGGACAGTCTCTGGGGCCAACGTCCTGACTTTC. This codes for CASSGTVSGANVLTF.

J is TRBJ2-5 and V is TRBV2; TRBD1 matches at 7 bases. With 4 bases clipped from V and 6 bases from J, the junction kept 17 bases outside the gene matches. CDR1 is SNHLY, CDR2 FYNNEI, per germline. The CDR3 consists of 17 residues. In DNA, the CDR3 is TGTGCCAGCAGTGCCGTACAGGGGTTCCCGTCAAGAAAGACCCAGTACTTC. It codes for CASSAVQGFPSRKTQYF.

V usage is TRBV7-9 and J usage is TRBJ1-3; 8 bases map to TRBD1. There are 15 residues in the CDR3. V lost 2 bases, J lost 4 bases, and 4 bases stayed unmatched. Germline V lookup: CDR1 SEHNR, CDR2 FQNEAQ (reference sequence). The CDR3 DNA is TGTGCCAGCAGCTTAACCCAGGGGGCAGGAAACACCATATATTTT. Protein product: CASSLTQGAGNTIYF.

The gene calls are TRBV7-2 and TRBJ2-5; weak D call: TRBD2 (6 bases). V was trimmed by 5 bases and J by 2 bases, leaving 15 bases between them. The CDR3 has 15 residues. The germline gives CDR1 SGHTA, CDR2 FQGNSA. CDR3 sequence reads: CASSGTGGLQETQYF. As DNA, the CDR3 is TGTGCCAGCAGCGGAACTGGGGGGTTGCAAGAGACCCAGTACTTC.

This clone has only one observation. The chain joins TRBV27 to TRBJ2-1; D gene ambiguous. The germline V gene has CDR1 MNHEY and CDR2 SMNVEV (reference sequence). This CDR3 is 11 amino acids long. Trimming cost V 4 bases and J 8 bases, with 6 bases left between them. The CDR3 loop is CASSYSDEQFF. The CDR3 bases are TGTGCCAGCAGTTACAGTGATGAGCAGTTCTTC.

The chain couples TRBV4-1 to TRBJ2-5; TRBD2 matches 8 bases. The CDR3 runs 16 residues. The V gene end was trimmed by 4 bases and the J gene end by 2 bases; junction bases not matched to a gene: 9. Per germline, CDR1 MGHRA and CDR2 YSYEKL. Here the CDR3 reads CASSRPGLAGQETQYF. As DNA, the CDR3 is TGCGCCAGCAGCCGGCCCGGACTAGCCGGACAAGAGACCCAGTACTTC.

The chain links TRBV19 to TRBJ2-4, with D maybe TRBD1 (6 bases). Germline V gene lookup returns CDR1 LNHDA and CDR2 SQIVND (reference sequence). The V gene lost 6 bases and the J gene lost 0 bases, with 24 bases spanning the gap. This CDR3 region has 19 residues. The DNA of the CDR3 is TGTGCCAGTAGCATTTTCCCTTTGGGACATCTAATAGCCAAAAACATTCAGTACTTC. It specifies CASSIFPLGHLIAKNIQYF.

The chain carries TRBV10-3 and TRBJ2-7; TRBD1 might be the D (5 bases). Trimming took off 3 bases at V and 11 bases at J, with 11 bases between the two ends. The germline V gene has CDR1 ENHRY and CDR2 SYGVKD. The length of the CDR3 is 11 residues. CDR3 sequence: CAISDIPGKYF. DNA for the CDR3: TGTGCCATCAGTGATATCCCAGGGAAGTACTTC.

The chain joins TRBV6-5 to TRBJ2-5, with D possibly being TRBD1 (6 bases). The CDR3 is made up of 14 amino acids. Germline V gene lookup returns CDR1 MNHEY and CDR2 SVGAGI. Trimming pared 6 bases from V and 6 bases from J, leaving 17 bases between. CDR3 bases: TGTGCCAGCAGGGACAGCGTCAGTGGGCAGACCCAGTACTTC. This encodes CASRDSVSGQTQYF.

The chain couples TRBV27 to TRBJ2-5, with TRBD1 identical over 8 bases. Per the germline V gene, CDR1 is MNHEY and CDR2 is SMNVEV (reference sequence). The CDR3 is 15 amino acids. V shed 5 bases, J shed 7 bases, and the junction held 12 bases outside the gene matches. CDR3 sequence: CASSGLGQDSRTQYF. The DNA for the CDR3 is TGTGCCAGCAGTGGCTTGGGACAGGATTCCAGGACCCAGTACTTC.

V is TRBV11-2 and J is TRBJ2-3; 9 bases map to TRBD2. CDR3 length: 16 residues. V was pared by 5 bases and J by 5 bases, with 11 bases of the junction left unmatched. Germline V lookup: CDR1 SGHAT, CDR2 FQNNGV. In nucleotides, the CDR3 is TGTGCCAGCAGCCCCCTGAGCGGGGGGTTTAAAGATACGCAGTATTTT. Translating it yields CASSPLSGGFKDTQYF.

V is TRBV28 and J is TRBJ1-1, with a possible D match to TRBD1 (6 bases). Germline assignment: CDR1 MDHEN and CDR2 SYDVKM. Trimming took 2 bases from V and 5 from J, leaving 15 bases between them. This CDR3 has 15 amino acids. The CDR3 spells CASSLGGRRRTEAFF. The CDR3 DNA sequence: TGTGCCAGCAGTTTAGGGGGCCGGCGGCGAACTGAAGCTTTCTTT.

This rearrangement joins TRBV27 to TRBJ2-1, with TRBD2 matching over 7 bases. V lost 5 bases to trimming and J lost 4 bases; unmatched junction nucleotides: 2. CDR1 and CDR2 from the germline V gene are MNHEY and SMNVEV (reference sequence). The CDR3 runs to 13 residues. CDR3 loop: CASSTGRYNEQFF. The CDR3 DNA reads TGTGCCAGCAGTACCGGGAGGTACAATGAGCAGTTCTTC.

The chain recombines TRBV5-5 with TRBJ1-3, with D unresolved. With 0 bases removed from V and 4 bases from J, the gap between germline ends came to 11 bases. The CDR3 is 15 amino acids. CDR1 SGHKS and CDR2 YYEKEE come from the germline V gene (reference sequence). The CDR3 DNA reads as TGTGCCAGCAGCTTGGCCTGGTTAGAAGGAAACACCATATATTTT. Protein product: CASSLAWLEGNTIYF.

This clone turned up a few times. V usage is TRBV4-2 and J usage is TRBJ1-6, with D perhaps TRBD1 (5 bases). Deletions cut 4 bases from V and 7 bases from J, with 14 bases between. The CDR3 runs to 15 residues. Germline assignment: CDR1 LGHNA and CDR2 YNFKEQ. The CDR3, as DNA: TGTGCCAGCAGCCGTTCACAGGAGGGGAATTCACCCCTCCACTTT. This sequence encodes CASSRSQEGNSPLHF.

This chain links TRBV5-1 with TRBJ1-5, with D tentatively TRBD1 (5 bases). The CDR3 is 16 amino acids. Trimming took 4 bases from V and 2 from J, leaving 16 bases between them. Germline V gene sequence: CDR1 SGHRS, CDR2 YFSETQ. This chain's CDR3 is CASSPGEGPGNQPQHF. CDR3 sequence (DNA): TGCGCCAGCAGCCCCGGGGAGGGGCCCGGCAATCAGCCCCAGCATTTT.

This chain links TRBV20-1 with TRBJ1-1; no reliable D call. This CDR3 comprises 11 residues. The germline V gene encodes CDR1 DFQATT and CDR2 SNEGSKA (reference sequence). The V and J ends lost 5 bases and 3 bases respectively, with 7 bases between them. CDR3: CSAPQYTEAFF. The CDR3 nucleotides are TGCAGTGCTCCCCAATACACTGAAGCTTTCTTT.

The chain links TRBV4-1 to TRBJ2-1; D not resolved. V was trimmed by 0 bases and J by 12 bases, leaving 15 bases between them. Germline values: CDR1 MGHRA, CDR2 YSYEKL. This CDR3 has 14 residues. The CDR3 is CASSQDRFETGQFF. CDR3 sequence (DNA): TGCGCCAGCAGCCAAGATCGGTTTGAGACTGGGCAGTTCTTC.

This clone was counted a single time. The chain recombines TRBV5-1 with TRBJ1-3; D perhaps matches TRBD1 (5 bases). Germline V CDR1 and CDR2: SGHRS, YFSETQ. This CDR3 spans 15 amino acids. V gave up 5 bases and J gave up 0 bases, with 12 bases separating them. CDR3 sequence: CASSFSGTSGNTIYF. CDR3 in DNA: TGCGCCAGCAGTTTCAGCGGGACCTCTGGAAACACCATATATTTT.

J is TRBJ2-2 and V is TRBV2; a weak D match, TRBD2 (6 bases). Germline V lookup: CDR1 SNHLY, CDR2 FYNNEI. V dropped 3 bases and J dropped 5 bases, with 10 bases sitting between them. The CDR3 totals 14 residues. CDR3 loop: CASSEEGWTGELFF. The CDR3 bases are TGTGCCAGCAGTGAGGAGGGGTGGACCGGGGAGCTGTTTTTT.

This clone was recorded only once. The genes are TRBV13 and TRBJ1-2; TRBD1 is a possible D gene (6 bases). Germline V CDR1 and CDR2: PRHDT, FYEKMQ (reference sequence). CDR3 length: 14 amino acids. The V gene lost 0 bases and the J gene lost 4 bases, with 9 bases spanning the gap. This CDR3 reads CASSLGTGTYGYTF. The CDR3 DNA is TGTGCCAGCAGCTTAGGCACAGGGACCTATGGCTACACCTTC.

V usage is TRBV6-5 and J usage is TRBJ1-6, with a weak D call TRBD1 (6 bases). Germline V gene sequence: CDR1 MNHEY, CDR2 SVGAGI. Trimming cost V 3 bases and J 9 bases, with 12 bases left between them. The CDR3 runs 14 residues. The CDR3 is CASSYSVQGSPLHF. Here the CDR3 DNA reads TGTGCCAGCAGTTATTCCGTACAGGGTTCACCCCTCCACTTT.

The CDR3 DNA follows: TGTGCCAGCAGCCTGACTAGCGGGGGGCTCACAGATACGCAGTATTTT. Translation gives CASSLTSGGLTDTQYF. The rearrangement joins TRBV7-3 to TRBJ2-3, with 13 bases aligning to TRBD2. The germline gives CDR1 SGHTA, CDR2 FQGTGA. V was pared by 5 bases and J by 2 bases, with 4 bases of the junction left unmatched. The CDR3 is 16 amino acids. Using reference TRBV7-3 and TRBJ2-3 for the parts outside the CDR3, the full variable domain is GAGVSQTPSNKVTEKGKYVELRCDPISGHTALYWYRQSLGQGPEFLIYFQGTGAADDSGLPNDRFFAVRPEGSVSTLKIQRTERGDSAVYLCASSLTSGGLTDTQYFGPGTRLTVL.

The chain employs TRBV5-1 and TRBJ2-3; maybe TRBD1 (6 bases). The CDR3 length is 13 residues. Trimming cost V 3 bases and J 4 bases, with 9 bases left between them. Per the germline V gene, CDR1 is SGHRS and CDR2 is YFSETQ. CDR3 bases: TGCGCCAGCAGCTCACAGGGATCAGATACGCAGTATTTT. This sequence encodes CASSSQGSDTQYF.